Following are 4 T cell receptor beta chains from one sample sequenced in a study of T-cell memory formation after mild COVID-19. TCRdb processed the 5' RACE reads anew with MiXCR; each CDR3 protein has one entry. Among roughly 200,000 distinct CDR3 sequences listed, under 20% were seen once. The sequenced sample consisted of PBMCs or a T cell subset sorted from them (not recorded which). The receptors come from an adult woman who had mild COVID-19 (a few samples of this study predate the infection). Cell type and time point are not known.

This sequence joins TRBV3-1 and TRBJ2-1, with unresolved D. Deletions cut 1 base from V and 5 bases from J, with 3 bases between. CDR3 length: 12 amino acids. Germline V CDR1 and CDR2: LGHDT, YNNKEL (reference sequence). In nucleotides, the CDR3 is TGTGCCAGCAGCCAAGTTAACAATGAGCAGTTCTTC. This gives the protein CASSQVNNEQFF.

The sample holds a few counts of this clonotype. The chain links TRBV20-1 to TRBJ1-5; a weak D match, TRBD1 (6 bases). Germline lookup yields CDR1 DFQATT and CDR2 SNEGSKA (reference sequence). Trimming left V 6 bases short and J 7 bases short, with 16 bases between. The CDR3 covers 13 residues. CDR3 sequence reads: CSAGVLRGQPQHF. The CDR3 nucleotides are TGCAGTGCCGGCGTACTGAGGGGGCAGCCCCAGCATTTT.

The V call is TRBV4-2, the J call TRBJ2-5; D not certain. V was pared by 4 bases and J by 6 bases, with 9 bases between. Germline CDR1 and CDR2: LGHNA and YNFKEQ. The length of the CDR3 is 12 residues. CDR3 region: CASSRAGQTQYF. The CDR3 bases are TGTGCCAGCAGCCGAGCCGGCCAGACCCAGTACTTC.

This clonotype occurred a few times. The chain couples TRBV7-2 to TRBJ2-5, with 7 positions matching TRBD2. This CDR3 comprises 16 residues. Germline V gene sequence: CDR1 SGHTA, CDR2 FQGNSA. The V segment lost 5 bases and the J segment 3 bases; nucleotides outside the gene matches: 12. CDR3 region: CASSHQISGFKETQYF. CDR3 bases: TGTGCCAGCAGCCATCAAATTAGCGGGTTCAAAGAGACCCAGTACTTC.